A selection of T cell receptor beta chains follows, all from one sample in a study of blood T cell repertoires in COVID-19. The method was immunoSEQ multiplex PCR; TCRdb's version includes in-frame clones alone and lacks a portion of them. In the table there are around 190,000 clones, around 86% of which are singletons. Material for sequencing was PBMCs or T cells enriched from blood (not recorded which). The receptors stem from a woman in her thirties or forties in a cohort exposed to, infected with or recovered from COVID-19 (not recorded which). Each CDR3 is given without its conserved first and last residue.

v_call: TRBV4-3; cdr3_aa: ASKMDRSSPDQPQH
v_call: TRBV10-3; cdr3_aa: AISVEGSNYGYT
v_call: TRBV9; cdr3_aa: ASSVAPQSTDTQY
v_call: TRBV4-3; cdr3_aa: ASSQELGVLNTEAF
v_call: TRBV11-2; cdr3_aa: ASSLTGGPNQPQH
v_call: TRBV4-3; cdr3_aa: ASSQWPRGETNEKLF
v_call: TRBV16; cdr3_aa: ASSQSPQGRSNYGYT
v_call: TRBV28; cdr3_aa: ASSSRTGGQETQY
v_call: TRBV19; cdr3_aa: ASSWGLAGRPTDTQY
v_call: TRBV2; cdr3_aa: ASSGQGPATNEKLF
v_call: TRBV5-1; cdr3_aa: ATRDRTEAYEQY
v_call: TRBV7-8; cdr3_aa: ASSPLAGLSYEQY
v_call: TRBV7-9; cdr3_aa: ASSFSNTEAF
v_call: TRBV7-6; cdr3_aa: ASSLGGGGIQY
v_call: TRBV6-5; cdr3_aa: ASSYGQGGFNSPLH
v_call: TRBV5-4; cdr3_aa: ASSPGQGGYEQY
v_call: TRBV29-1; cdr3_aa: SVAPAGQKQETQY
v_call: TRBV4-3; cdr3_aa: ASSQALGGSYEQY
v_call: TRBV12-3/TRBV12-4; cdr3_aa: ASGFTGAEAF
v_call: TRBV2; cdr3_aa: ASRESGRAYEQY
v_call: TRBV4-1; cdr3_aa: ASSHGDNEKLF
v_call: TRBV3-1/TRBV3-2; cdr3_aa: ASSQGRTGDYGYT
v_call: TRBV13; cdr3_aa: ASSSTGITYEQY
v_call: TRBV27; cdr3_aa: ASASGGPLGAEAF
v_call: TRBV27; cdr3_aa: ASSLRGQDYEQY
v_call: TRBV19; cdr3_aa: ASSRISGGALNEQF
v_call: TRBV9; cdr3_aa: ASSVGGGPTEAF
v_call: TRBV6-1; cdr3_aa: ASSDGGQVSSPLH
v_call: TRBV3-1/TRBV3-2; cdr3_aa: ASSHRNSYEQY
v_call: TRBV27; cdr3_aa: ASSLLAAINNEQF
v_call: TRBV5-1; cdr3_aa: ASSLEGTLYTDTQY
v_call: TRBV5-4; cdr3_aa: ASSLAVETYNEQF
v_call: TRBV5-4; cdr3_aa: ASSAARGSINEQF
v_call: TRBV29-1; cdr3_aa: SVDEGYEQY
v_call: TRBV5-4; cdr3_aa: ASSFYQGAYTEAF
v_call: TRBV27; cdr3_aa: ASSFSGRINDEQY
v_call: TRBV19; cdr3_aa: ASTASGTGGGKAQH
v_call: TRBV6-5; cdr3_aa: ASVRRLNTEAF
v_call: TRBV5-6; cdr3_aa: ASSLQGQSPLH
v_call: TRBV7-8; cdr3_aa: ASSYLTGNPREQY
v_call: TRBV25-1; cdr3_aa: ASSGQDQPQH
v_call: TRBV5-4; cdr3_aa: ASSRDSSTYEQY
v_call: TRBV6-2/TRBV6-3; cdr3_aa: ASSFFPEESSYEQY
v_call: TRBV2; cdr3_aa: ASSDRGTYEQY
v_call: TRBV11-3; cdr3_aa: ASSLRPTGGDTQY
v_call: TRBV19; cdr3_aa: ASSKDREEKLF
v_call: TRBV4-2; cdr3_aa: ASSQGGSGRTEQF
v_call: TRBV4-2; cdr3_aa: ASSQREGQGGTEAF
v_call: TRBV7-8; cdr3_aa: ASSFQLAGKETQY
v_call: TRBV4-2; cdr3_aa: ASSQESGGDTDTQY
v_call: TRBV28; cdr3_aa: ASSFWAAGQQYGYT
v_call: TRBV6-2/TRBV6-3; cdr3_aa: ASSPSGAGKETQY
v_call: TRBV4-1; cdr3_aa: ASSLRDRGSGTQY